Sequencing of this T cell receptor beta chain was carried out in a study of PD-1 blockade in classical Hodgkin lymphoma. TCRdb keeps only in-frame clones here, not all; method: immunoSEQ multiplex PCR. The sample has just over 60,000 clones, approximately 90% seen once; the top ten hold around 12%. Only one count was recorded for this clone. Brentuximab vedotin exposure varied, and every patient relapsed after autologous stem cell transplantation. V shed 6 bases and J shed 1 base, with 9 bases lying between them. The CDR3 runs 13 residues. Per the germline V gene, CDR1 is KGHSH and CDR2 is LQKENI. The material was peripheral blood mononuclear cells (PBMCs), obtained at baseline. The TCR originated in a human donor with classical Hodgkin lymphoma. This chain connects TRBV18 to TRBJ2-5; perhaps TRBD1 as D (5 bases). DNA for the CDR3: TGTGCCAGCTCCGGAACAGGCCAAGAGACCCAGTACTTC. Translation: CASSGTGQETQYF.